The entry below gives a single T cell receptor beta chain sequence along with its context. Its antigen remains unidentified. Nothing much larger sits one base from this clone, and base qualities are not available. The CDR3 regions of human TCRbeta chains were analyzed by immunosequencing. On the authors' methods: Repertoire TCRs were matched against a reference library of SARS-CoV-2-specific TCRs generated with the MIRA antigen-specificity platform. Breadth meant the fraction of unique TCRs that were SARS-CoV-2-associated, whereas depth meant the fraction of total T cells that were SARS-CoV-2-associated. Using the MIRA data, every spike-specific TCR was mapped to the spike region that the TCR reacted to and assigned to either a CD4 or a CD8 class. Log10-transformed breadth and depth values were compared by one-way ANOVA with Sidak's multiple comparisons tests. TCRdb took this table from immuneACCESS and kept in-frame rearrangements with V and J called. Such tables lack part of the clones; where checked against another copy, unresolved V genes explain under half of the gap, and the rest is unexplained. Clone size and V and J calls were adopted from that table, with D and trimming inferred from the DNA. The sample records about 120,000 clones, around 92% of which are singletons. The ten largest clones add up to 11% to 15% of the sample.

These data originate in a study of T cell responses to AZD1222 COVID-19 vaccine (dated by TCRdb to about 2021). In terms of the full investigation: AZD1222 recipients with second doses at about 4 weeks or about 12 weeks were pooled, because spike-specific TCR depth and breadth did not differ between schedules. A total of just over 230 trial participants underwent TCR sequencing, of whom under 220 had received two doses of AZD1222 and some 26 had received two doses of the MenACWY control vaccine. Trial participants were enrolled by age into 18-55, 56-69 and 70-plus year subgroups, with 148, 28 and 57 TCR-sequenced participants respectively.

Findings and caveats that apply to the study as a whole: Reportedly, almost half of the unique spike-specific TCRs recognized epitopes lying outside the regions that are mutated in the B.1.351 and B.1.1.7 variants. Most participants were white British and females outnumbered males, and the authors suggested that clonal diversity may have been underestimated. CD4 TCRs associated with the vaccine covered the entire spike protein, and the dominant responses were in regions 160-218 and 743-854. Conclusions about previously exposed vaccinees are limited because only six or seven AZD1222 recipients were SARS-CoV-2 seropositive at baseline. The 56-69-year group was small, and its depth increase did not reach significance, likely because of low power. Spike-specific TCR breadth and depth rose significantly after two AZD1222 doses compared with day 0 and with MenACWY recipients. No day 14 peak-response samples were available, so repertoires were characterized only after the peak T cell response.

Interpreted using the paper, the time point label stands for: baseline before first vaccination. Samples from vaccinated people were obtained from the UK trials COV001 and COV002, which included a single-blind randomized controlled phase 2/3 trial of AZD1222 (ChAdOx1 nCoV-19) in healthy adults. For TCRbeta chain sequencing, PBMC samples from trial participants were taken at day 0 and at day 28 after the second dose. The specimen was peripheral blood, collected on day 0 of AZD1222 vaccination. The clonotype was recovered from an adult in good health.

CDR3 region: CAISDYLGSSYEQYF. In nucleotides, the sequence is TGTGCCATCAGTGATTACCTGGGTTCTAGCTACGAGCAGTACTTC. The receptor chain draws on TRBV10-3 and TRBJ2-7, with the D gene not clear enough to name. The germline ends are 15 bases apart after V is trimmed by 3 bases and J by 3 bases. There are 15 amino acids in the CDR3, from cysteine to phenylalanine inclusive. The kept DNA is CDR3 alone, 45 bases in frame from the first base. CDR1 and CDR2, looked up from the germline V gene, are ENHRY and SYGVKD.